The 4 T cell receptor beta chains below were found in one sample sequenced in a study of shared clonotypes between healthy human individuals. The table came from immunoSEQ multiplex PCR; TCRdb's copy has only in-frame clones and leaves some out. The sample contains nearly 1,000,000 clones, 60% to 85% of which appear only once. Source material: memory CD4+ T cells sorted from blood. Indicated subset: CD45RA-negative fraction. The receptors derive from a man aged 18 to 30 in good health.

This sequence joins TRBV4-1 and TRBJ2-3; D is possibly TRBD1 (6 bases). The CDR3 is 16 residues long. CDR1 MGHRA and CDR2 YSYEKL come from the germline V gene. V shed 0 bases and J shed 3 bases, with 13 bases lying between them. CDR3 amino acids: CASSQEAGAATDTQYF. DNA for the CDR3: TGCGCCAGCAGCCAAGAGGCAGGGGCGGCGACAGATACGCAGTATTTT.

This clone appeared a single time. This rearrangement joins TRBV5-4 to TRBJ2-5; D possibly uses TRBD1 or TRBD2 (5 bases each). Germline assignment: CDR1 SGHNT and CDR2 YYREEE (reference sequence). V lost 0 bases and J lost 2, with 11 bases in between. There are 15 residues in the CDR3. In nucleotides, the CDR3 is TGTGCCAGCAGCTTGGATGGGACGCGACAAGAGACCCAGTACTTC. Its translation: CASSLDGTRQETQYF.

Only one count was recorded for this clone. The chain recombines TRBV4-3 with TRBJ2-2, with a tentative D call TRBD1 (6 bases). The CDR3 consists of 16 residues. Germline CDR1 is LGHNA and CDR2 is YSLEER. Trimming took off 0 bases at V and 4 bases at J, with 12 bases between the two ends. CDR3 protein: CASSQEAGAVTGELFF. DNA of the CDR3: TGCGCCAGCAGCCAAGAGGCAGGGGCGGTCACCGGGGAGCTGTTTTTT.

This clone was observed a single time. The chain couples TRBV14 to TRBJ2-1; tentatively, D is TRBD1 or TRBD2 (6 bases each). Looked up from germline, CDR1 is SGHDN and CDR2 is FVKESK. The V end was cut by 1 base, the J end by 10 bases, with 14 bases between. This CDR3 spans 14 amino acids. The CDR3 DNA is TGTGCCAGCAGCCAAGTAGGCGGAGGGGGGGAGCAGTTCTTC. It is translated as CASSQVGGGGEQFF.